What follows describes a single T cell receptor (beta chain). Only in-frame clones appear in the TCRdb table, and some are missing; sequencing was by immunoSEQ multiplex PCR. Of some 150,000 clones in the sample, approximately 92% were seen once. V was pared by 1 base and J by 6 bases, with 7 bases between. Germline CDR1 LGHDT, CDR2 YNNKEL (reference sequence). The CDR3 totals 12 residues. The source of the sample is a study of blood T cell repertoires in COVID-19. The V call is TRBV3-1 (or the pseudogene TRBV3-2), the J call TRBJ2-7; no reliable D call. The TCR sequence derives from a woman between 40 and 50 years old with acute or convalescent COVID-19. What was sequenced was peripheral blood. The CDR3 DNA is TGTGCCAGCAGCCAAGCGGTTTCCGAGCAGTACTTC. Encoded protein: CASSQAVSEQYF.